What follows are 24 T cell receptor beta chains derived from one specimen sequenced in a study of immune heterogeneity within non-small cell lung tumors. Amplification of the TCR beta CDR3 was achieved through multiplex PCR with 32 V and 13 J primers. TCRdb reprocessed the multiplex PCR reads with MiXCR, giving one entry per CDR3 protein. The sample has under 25,000 distinct CDR3 sequences; over 25% are singletons. Bulk tumor genomic DNA constituted the template, at 550 to 750 ng per sample. Multiple widely separated biopsies were taken from each primary tumor at surgery. Patients went through curative surgery, and their non-small cell lung cancer was untreated and newly diagnosed. Sequenced material: lung tumor tissue. All receptors derive from a man aged 40-55 years with non-small cell lung cancer.

This clonotype was seen more than once but under ten times. The genes are TRBV12-3 or TRBV12-4 and TRBJ1-1, with D tentatively TRBD1 (5 bases). CDR3 size: 13 residues. Trimming removed 8 bases from V and 2 bases from J, with 12 bases in between. CDR3: CASRLGGNTEAFF. The CDR3 nucleotides are TGTGCCAGCCGATTGGGGGGAAACACTGAAGCTTTCTTT.

V usage is TRBV4-2 and J usage is TRBJ1-3, with no clear D. Germline CDR1 and CDR2: LGHNA and YNFKEQ. Trimming removed 0 bases at V and 1 base at J, with 7 bases between. The CDR3 runs to 15 residues. The CDR3 loop reads CASSQEQSSGNTIYF. The CDR3 bases are TGTGCCAGCAGCCAAGAGCAGTCATCTGGAAACACCATATATTTT.

This chain connects TRBV7-2 to TRBJ1-5; D uncertain. The length of the CDR3 is 15 residues. Germline loops: CDR1 SGHTA, CDR2 FQGNSA. V lost 5 bases and J lost 3, with 14 bases in between. The CDR3 DNA is TGTGCCAGCAGCCTGGGAAACCTTAACAATCAGCCCCAGCATTTT. Protein sequence: CASSLGNLNNQPQHF.

In its sample, this clonotype was seen many times. The chain is built from TRBV9 and TRBJ2-3, with TRBD2 matching 9 bases. Germline assignment: CDR1 SGDLS and CDR2 YYNGEE. The J segment lost 0 bases and the V segment lost 4 bases, leaving 3 bases of the junction unmatched. CDR3 size: 15 residues. The CDR3 DNA sequence: TGTGCCAGCAGCCTTAGCGGGAGTAGCACAGATACGCAGTATTTT. It yields the protein CASSLSGSSTDTQYF.

The sample holds one count of this clonotype. This may stem from a read error, because a much larger clone lies one nucleotide away. Written as DNA, the CDR3 is TGCAGTGCTAGATCAGGACTCGTGGGTTGGAATGAAAAACTGTTTTTT. It codes for CSARSGLVGWNEKLFF. The chain is built from TRBV20-1 and TRBJ1-4, with D uncertain. Trimming shortened V by 2 bases and J by 5 bases, and 18 bases separated the two germline ends. The germline gives CDR1 DFQATT, CDR2 SNEGSKA (reference sequence). This CDR3 spans 16 amino acids.

On this clonotype itself: Because the CDR3 is missing its conserved closing phenylalanine or tryptophan, this is likely a read error. The V call is TRBV29-1, the J call TRBJ2-1, with 11 nucleotides matching TRBD2. The CDR3 is made up of 16 amino acids. Germline values: CDR1 SQVTM, CDR2 ANQGSEA. Trimming cost V 4 bases and J 8 bases; bases outside gene matches: 13. In nucleotides, the CDR3 is TGCAGCGTTGGAGGAATAGCGGGAGGGGTCCCCCATGAGCAGTTCCTC. It encodes CSVGGIAGGVPHEQFL.

The table lists this clonotype with many counts. The V gene is TRBV19, the J gene TRBJ1-2; D remains ambiguous. CDR1 is LNHDA, CDR2 SQIVND, per germline (reference sequence). Trimming removed 3 bases at V and 2 bases at J, with 16 bases between. The CDR3 totals 16 residues. The CDR3: CASSIRLSGRNYGYTF. The CDR3 DNA follows: TGTGCCAGTAGTATCCGTCTTTCGGGTAGGAACTATGGCTACACCTTC.

In regard to this clonotype: Since no conserved phenylalanine or tryptophan closes the CDR3, a read error is the likely cause. The chain has TRBV18 and TRBJ1-6; tentatively, D is TRBD1 (6 bases). The V gene's germline CDR1 is KGHSH and CDR2 LQKENI. With 5 bases removed from V and 7 bases from J, the gap between germline ends came to 15 bases. CDR3 length: 15 residues. The CDR3 loop reads CASSNPGQLNSPLHS. As DNA, the CDR3 is TGTGCCAGCTCAAACCCGGGACAATTGAATTCACCCCTCCACTCT.

This clonotype was found many times. The chain is built from TRBV12-5 and TRBJ2-2; D uncertain. Germline V gene data show CDR1 as LGHNT and CDR2 as FRNRAP. V lost 2 bases and J 3 bases, leaving 10 bases between the germline ends. This CDR3 comprises 15 residues. The CDR3 is CASGLPTTHTGELFF. CDR3 coding DNA: TGTGCTAGTGGTTTGCCCACCACACACACCGGGGAGCTGTTTTTT.

This clonotype was recorded a few times. The CDR3 here is CASSGYAGVAGELFF. As DNA, the CDR3 is TGTGCCAGCAGTGGATACGCGGGAGTTGCCGGGGAGCTGTTTTTT. This chain links TRBV2 with TRBJ2-2; 7 positions match TRBD2. CDR1 is SNHLY and CDR2 is FYNNEI in the germline V gene. The trim removed 4 bases at V and 6 bases at J, leaving 8 bases unmatched. The CDR3 consists of 15 residues.

This clonotype was found many times. The genes are TRBV28 and TRBJ2-2, with D possibly being TRBD1 (5 bases). V was cut by 6 bases and J by 1 base, with 12 bases left in between. Germline lookup yields CDR1 MDHEN and CDR2 SYDVKM. This CDR3 has 15 amino acids. CDR3 in amino acids: CASRWAGRNTGELFF. CDR3 DNA: TGTGCCAGCAGGTGGGCAGGGCGGAACACCGGGGAGCTGTTTTTT.

On this clonotype: This may stem from a read error, because a much larger clone lies one nucleotide away. The chain joins TRBV27 to TRBJ1-2; D is uncertain. Germline CDR1 MNHEY, CDR2 SMNVEV (reference sequence). Trimming left V 2 bases short and J 4 bases short, with 14 bases between. The CDR3 extends over 15 amino acids. The CDR3 protein is CASSLQQSLPYGYTF. In nucleotides, the CDR3 is TGTGCCAGCAGTTTACAACAGAGTCTTCCCTATGGCTACACCTTC.

V is TRBV12-5 and J is TRBJ2-5; D might be TRBD1 (7 bases). V gave up 3 bases and J gave up 9 bases, with 20 bases separating them. The CDR3 is 15 residues long. Germline CDR1 is LGHNT and CDR2 is FRNRAP. CDR3 loop: CASGLATGWEEAQYF. CDR3 in DNA: TGTGCTAGTGGTTTAGCGACAGGGTGGGAGGAGGCCCAGTACTTC.

This clonotype came up many times. V is TRBV6-1 and J is TRBJ1-5, with TRBD1 as a possible D gene (6 bases). Looked up from germline, CDR1 is MNHNS and CDR2 is SASEGT. With 6 bases removed from V and 4 bases from J, the gap between germline ends came to 22 bases. The CDR3 sequence is 17 residues long. Here the CDR3 DNA reads TGTGCCAGCAGCCGCGCCCCAACAGGGACAAGTAATCAGCCCCAGCATTTT. Its translation: CASSRAPTGTSNQPQHF.

The chain combines TRBV7-8 with TRBJ2-5; either TRBD1 or TRBD2 may supply D (6 bases each). Germline V gives CDR1 SGHVS, CDR2 FQNEAQ. Deletions cut 5 bases from V and 4 bases from J, with 14 bases between. This CDR3 comprises 14 residues. CDR3 DNA sequence: TGTGCCAGCAGCCCCCGGGGGCTACGAGAGACCCAGTACTTC. It is translated as CASSPRGLRETQYF.

The rearrangement links TRBV13 to TRBJ2-5; no reliable D call. CDR3 length: 15 residues. Looked up from germline, CDR1 is PRHDT and CDR2 is FYEKMQ (reference sequence). Trimming removed 0 bases at V and 3 bases at J, with 11 bases between. The CDR3 DNA is TGTGCCAGCAGCTTAGGCCTCGGCTATGAAGAGACCCAGTACTTC. Amino acids: CASSLGLGYEETQYF.

This clonotype showed up just a few times. The chain recombines TRBV20-1 with TRBJ1-2; 8 bases match TRBD1. Unmatched junction bases numbered 16, after V lost 3 bases and J lost 4 bases. Looked up from germline, CDR1 is DFQATT and CDR2 is SNEGSKA (reference sequence). This CDR3 is built from 17 residues. In DNA, the CDR3 is TGCAGTGCTAGTGAGACAGGGGCGGTGGGATTTCGCTATGGCTACACCTTC. This codes for CSASETGAVGFRYGYTF.

CDR3 residues: CASSLVGLGELFF. The CDR3 region has the DNA TGTGCCAGCAGCTTAGTTGGCCTCGGGGAGCTGTTTTTT. The chain carries TRBV7-9 and TRBJ2-2; D unclear. CDR1 SEHNR and CDR2 FQNEAQ come from the germline V gene (reference sequence). Between the trimmed V and J ends, which lost 1 base and 7 bases, there was a span of 7 bases. CDR3 size: 13 residues.

The sample holds a few counts of this clonotype. CDR3 loop: CAWDSGLNTGELFF. The CDR3 nucleotides are TGTGCCTGGGACTCGGGACTCAACACCGGGGAGCTGTTTTTT. The chain is built from TRBV30 and TRBJ2-2, with a tentative D call TRBD2 (6 bases). Trimming removed 5 bases at V and 2 bases at J, with 12 bases between. Germline V gene lookup returns CDR1 GTSNPN and CDR2 SVGIG (reference sequence). The CDR3 is made up of 14 amino acids.

This clonotype was counted only a few times. Relative to the germline gene, one junction end is altered; a read error may explain this. V usage is TRBV9 and J usage is TRBJ2-2; the D gene is possibly TRBD1 (6 bases). In germline, CDR1 is SGDLS, CDR2 YYNGEE. CDR3 length equals 14 residues. The CDR3 sequence: CASSEAGDAGELSF. CDR3 DNA sequence: TGTGCCAGCAGCGAAGCAGGGGACGCCGGGGAGCTGTCTTTT.

Remarks on this clonotype: A much larger clone lies one base from this, so it may be a read error. Given the absence of the conserved phenylalanine or tryptophan at the CDR3 end, a read error is likely. The V call is TRBV10-2, the J call TRBJ2-5; 8 bases agree with TRBD2. CDR3 length: 15 residues. CDR1 is WSHSY and CDR2 is SAAADI in the germline V gene. Germline trimming cut 0 bases from V and 3 bases from J; bases unmatched to any gene: 3. CDR3 residues: CASSESTGGEETQYL. The CDR3 DNA reads TGCGCCAGCAGTGAGTCTACGGGAGGGGAAGAGACCCAGTACCTC.

This clonotype was seen a single time. Sequence at one end of the junction differs from germline and may be a read error. This chain links TRBV19 with TRBJ2-1, with 7 bases that match TRBD2. Per germline, CDR1 LNHDA and CDR2 SQIVND (reference sequence). CDR3 length equals 15 residues. The CDR3 here is CDSSITGGGRNEQFF. In DNA, the CDR3 is TGTGACAGTAGTATTACTGGGGGAGGGCGGAATGAGCAGTTCTTC.

Turning to this clonotype: A much larger clone is a single base away; this may be a read error. The chain employs TRBV24-1 and TRBJ1-2; D remains unclear. V was cut by 7 bases and J by 9 bases, with 11 bases left in between. Germline lookup yields CDR1 KGHDR and CDR2 SFDVKD. The CDR3 spans 11 residues. CDR3 in amino acids: CATSDGVCYTF. The CDR3 region has the DNA TGTGCCACCAGCGATGGGGTTTGCTACACCTTC.

The gene calls are TRBV30 and TRBJ2-5; TRBD1 aligns across 7 bases. Per germline, CDR1 GTSNPN and CDR2 SVGIG (reference sequence). J gave up 5 bases and V 5 bases, and 11 bases lay outside the gene matches. The CDR3 totals 14 residues. The DNA of the CDR3 is TGTGCCTGGGGGCCACAAGGACAGGCGGAGACCCAGTACTTC. Amino acids: CAWGPQGQAETQYF.